This T cell receptor beta chain was sequenced in a study of technical replicates of blood from a few donors. Germline CDR1 is SGHAT and CDR2 is FQNNGV. Trimming left V 4 bases short and J 6 bases short, with 21 bases between. The CDR3 length is 16 residues. TCRdb keeps only in-frame clones here, not all; method: immunoSEQ multiplex PCR. This sample has about 70,000 clones, with approximately 96% found just once. The sequenced sample was T cells isolated from PBMCs. This sequence joins TRBV11-2 and TRBJ1-1; no clear D. The origin of this receptor is a human donor in good health. In DNA form, the CDR3 reads TGTGCCAGCAGCTCGCAATCCCTCTCTGGCATCCCTGAAGCTTTCTTT. Translated, it gives CASSSQSLSGIPEAFF.